The 5 T cell receptor beta chains below were found in one sample sequenced in a study of shared clonotypes between healthy human individuals. Sequenced by immunoSEQ multiplex PCR; TCRdb stores in-frame clones only, minus some. The table records roughly 590,000 clones, about 95% of them present only once. Positive CCR7 selection of CD45RO-negative cells yielded the naive CD8 cells, and terminally differentiated effector memory CD45RA+ cells were excluded. The material sequenced was naive CD8+ T cells sorted from blood. The receptors shown here come from a woman in her 30s in good health.

This clone was seen once. V gene TRBV4-1 combines with J gene TRBJ1-3; D is ambiguous. This CDR3 contains 18 residues. Trimming took 1 base from V and 4 from J, leaving 20 bases between them. Germline V gene data show CDR1 as MGHRA and CDR2 as YSYEKL. CDR3 in DNA: TGCGCCAGCAGCCAAGTGACCCCGTTGTCCCTCGTGGGAAACACCATATATTTT. It specifies CASSQVTPLSLVGNTIYF.

V and J are TRBV5-1 and TRBJ1-1; 9 positions agree with TRBD1. Per germline, CDR1 SGHRS and CDR2 YFSETQ. CDR3 length: 17 residues. The ends lost 4 bases at V and 0 bases at J; junction bases unmatched: 10. The CDR3 DNA follows: TGCGCCAGCAGCAACAGGACAGGGGTCCCTATGAACACTGAAGCTTTCTTT. Amino acids: CASSNRTGVPMNTEAFF. Based on the CDR3 plus reference TRBV5-1 and TRBJ1-1, the full variable domain is KAGVTQTPRYLIKTRGQQVTLSCSPISGHRSVSWYQQTPGQGLQFLFEYFSETQRNKGNFPGRFSGRQFSNSRSEMNVSTLELGDSALYLCASSNRTGVPMNTEAFFGQGTRLTVV.

CDR3 residues: CASSDRLAGATDTQYF. CDR3 nucleotide sequence: TGTGCCAGCAGCGATCGACTAGCGGGGGCCACAGATACGCAGTATTTT. V gene TRBV7-9 combines with J gene TRBJ2-3; 12 nucleotides line up with TRBD2. V was clipped by 5 bases and J by 2 bases; unmatched bases: 5. Per the germline V gene, CDR1 is SEHNR and CDR2 is FQNEAQ (reference sequence). This CDR3 region has 16 residues.

The V and J genes are TRBV29-1 and TRBJ2-1; TRBD2 matches at 10 bases. The CDR3 contains 14 residues. Germline V lookup: CDR1 SQVTM, CDR2 ANQGSEA. Trimming at V came to 6 bases and at J to 4 bases, leaving 6 bases not matched to a gene. The CDR3, as DNA: TGCAGCGTGCAGGGGACTAGCGTTTACAATGAGCAGTTCTTC. As protein: CSVQGTSVYNEQFF.

This clone was seen only once. The rearrangement links TRBV4-2 to TRBJ1-1; maybe TRBD1 (5 bases). Germline V gives CDR1 LGHNA, CDR2 YNFKEQ. V was clipped by 3 bases and J by 0 bases, with 14 bases between them. There are 16 residues in the CDR3. As DNA, the CDR3 is TGTGCCAGCAGCCACGGAACAGGATACATGAACACTGAAGCTTTCTTT. Residues: CASSHGTGYMNTEAFF.